The next 20 T cell receptor beta chains were all read from a single sample in a study of CD8+CD57+ T cells in acquired aplastic anemia. Study-wide findings and caveats: Among patients, CD8+CD57+ cells displayed less diversity than the total CD4+ and CD8+ pools did.

Genomic DNA served as template for TCR beta VDJ and CDR3 profiling. TCRdb redid the calling of the reads with MiXCR, one entry per CDR3 protein. The sample lists almost 20,000 distinct CDR3 sequences, 40% occurring once. The antigens for these receptors are not known. Patients chosen for sequencing had CD8+CD57+ cells that had expanded, as shown by flow cytometry. Sequencing was done on a sample of CD8+CD57+ T cells sorted from PBMCs. As for subset: bead-enriched CD8+CD57+ effector memory T cells from SAA patients. These receptors were obtained from a human donor with aplastic anemia.

The chain carries TRBV20-1 and TRBJ2-1; D possibly corresponds to TRBD2 (6 bases). The V gene lost 1 base and the J gene lost 9 bases, with 25 bases spanning the gap. This CDR3 contains 17 residues. The V gene's germline CDR1 is DFQATT and CDR2 SNEGSKA (reference sequence). The CDR3 loop reads CSARVHGAGYSDSEQFF. CDR3 sequence (DNA): TGCAGTGCTAGAGTCCATGGGGCGGGATACAGCGACAGTGAGCAGTTCTTC.

This clonotype was detected only a few times. The V and J genes are TRBV5-1 and TRBJ2-5, with TRBD1 matching 7 bases. Germline lookup yields CDR1 SGHRS and CDR2 YFSETQ. The CDR3 covers 15 residues. J was trimmed by 2 bases and V by 3 bases; bases with no gene match: 7. For the CDR3, the DNA is TGCGCCAGCAGCTACAGGGGTGGGTGGCAAGAGACCCAGTACTTC. Its protein is CASSYRGGWQETQYF. Based on the CDR3 plus reference TRBV5-1 and TRBJ2-5, the full variable domain is KAGVTQTPRYLIKTRGQQVTLSCSPISGHRSVSWYQQTPGQGLQFLFEYFSETQRNKGNFPGRFSGRQFSNSRSEMNVSTLELGDSALYLCASSYRGGWQETQYFGPGTRLLVL.

The V gene is TRBV20-1, the J gene TRBJ2-1, with 7 bases that match TRBD1. The CDR3 is made up of 13 amino acids. J was trimmed by 4 bases and V by 7 bases; bases with no gene match: 7. The germline CDR1 and CDR2 sequences are DFQATT and SNEGSKA (reference sequence). Here the CDR3 reads CSGWDRSYNEQFF. The CDR3, as DNA: TGCAGTGGATGGGACAGAAGTTACAATGAGCAGTTCTTC.

This clonotype appeared a few times. The V call is TRBV6-5, the J call TRBJ2-7; D is possibly TRBD1 (5 bases). V lost 2 bases and J lost 3, with 8 bases in between. CDR1 is MNHEY and CDR2 is SVGAGI in the germline V gene. The CDR3 sequence is 13 residues long. CDR3 nucleotide sequence: TGTGCCAGCAGTTACGGGGCGGTCTACGAGCAGTACTTC. This gives the protein CASSYGAVYEQYF.

This clonotype has more than one count but fewer than ten. This rearrangement joins TRBV29-1 to TRBJ2-7; possibly TRBD2 for D (7 bases). The CDR3 runs to 12 residues. The V and J ends lost 7 bases and 5 bases respectively, with 15 bases between them. CDR1 is SQVTM, CDR2 ANQGSEA, per germline. CDR3 coding DNA: TGCAGCGGGAGGGAGGGGGTCGACGAGCAGTACTTC. Its translation is CSGREGVDEQYF.

The table lists this clonotype with many counts. A much larger clone is a single base away; this may be a read error. CDR3 DNA: TGTGCCAGCAGCAACAACAGGGGCTCCTACGGGCAGCACTTC. Its translation: CASSNNRGSYGQHF. V is TRBV5-6 and J is TRBJ2-7, with 7 positions matching TRBD1. There are 14 residues in the CDR3. CDR1 is SGHDT, CDR2 YYEEEE, per germline.

The V gene is TRBV15, the J gene TRBJ2-7; perhaps TRBD2 as D (6 bases). The CDR3 runs 15 residues. CDR1 and CDR2 from the germline V gene are LNHNV and YYDKDF (reference sequence). Trimming removed 0 bases from V and 3 bases from J, with 12 bases in between. In DNA form, the CDR3 reads TGTGCCACCAGCAGAGACCGGGGGACCGTCTACGAGCAGTACTTC. Translation: CATSRDRGTVYEQYF.

The chain combines TRBV7-6 with TRBJ2-7; 7 nucleotides align to TRBD2. This CDR3 region has 18 residues. The ends lost 0 bases at V and 3 bases at J; junction bases unmatched: 14. CDR1 is SGHVS and CDR2 is FNYEAQ in the germline V gene. The CDR3 loop reads CASSLAQLGGGVLYEQYF. The CDR3 nucleotides are TGTGCCAGCAGCTTAGCCCAGTTGGGGGGGGGGGTCCTCTACGAGCAGTACTTC.

The chain joins TRBV15 to TRBJ2-1, with a weak D call TRBD1 (5 bases). CDR3 length: 16 amino acids. Trimming shortened V by 0 bases and J by 2 bases, and 11 bases separated the two germline ends. CDR1 and CDR2 from the germline V gene are LNHNV and YYDKDF (reference sequence). The CDR3 loop reads CATSRETRVPYNEQFF. CDR3 in DNA: TGTGCCACCAGCAGAGAGACCAGGGTCCCCTACAATGAGCAGTTCTTC.

There are many counts of this clonotype. The V call is TRBV29-1, the J call TRBJ2-7, with D perhaps TRBD2 (6 bases). The V end lost 5 bases, the J end lost 5 bases, and 19 bases lay between the germline ends. The CDR3 is made up of 14 amino acids. CDR1 and CDR2 from the germline V gene are SQVTM and ANQGSEA. For the CDR3, the DNA is TGCAGCGTTAGTTTTGTCCGGGGGTATGACGAGCAGTACTTC. It encodes CSVSFVRGYDEQYF.

This chain links TRBV6-1 with TRBJ1-2, with D tentatively TRBD1 (6 bases). This CDR3 has 13 residues. The germline V gene has CDR1 MNHNS and CDR2 SASEGT. V dropped 7 bases and J dropped 3 bases, with 12 bases sitting between them. CDR3 region: CASTVTGYYGYTF. For the CDR3, the DNA is TGTGCCAGCACTGTTACAGGGTACTATGGCTACACCTTC.

This clonotype came up a few times. The genes are TRBV2 and TRBJ2-7; D might be TRBD1 or TRBD2, each matching 5 bases. There are 12 residues in the CDR3. Germline values: CDR1 SNHLY, CDR2 FYNNEI. The V end was cut by 5 bases, the J end by 10 bases, with 15 bases between. The CDR3 DNA sequence: TGTGCCAGCAGTCTCGGGACCCCCTCCCAGTACGTC. Translation gives CASSLGTPSQYV.

This clonotype was found a few times. This chain connects TRBV10-3 to TRBJ2-3, with 8 bases fitting TRBD2. CDR1 and CDR2 (germline): ENHRY, SYGVKD. The CDR3 totals 17 residues. The J segment lost 2 bases and the V segment lost 7 bases, leaving 14 bases of the junction unmatched. For the CDR3, the DNA is TGTGCCATCATCGCGAGCGGGGGAGGCGACTTCACAGATACGCAGTATTTT. This sequence encodes CAIIASGGGDFTDTQYF.

The chain has TRBV25-1 and TRBJ2-7; 13 bases fit TRBD2. This CDR3 comprises 15 residues. Unmatched junction bases numbered 4, after V lost 5 bases and J lost 3 bases. Germline values: CDR1 MGHDK, CDR2 SYGVNS. This CDR3 is CASSFGTSGVYEQYF. The CDR3 bases are TGTGCCAGCAGTTTCGGGACTAGCGGGGTCTACGAGCAGTACTTC.

The rearrangement links TRBV7-6 to TRBJ1-1; 7 positions agree with TRBD1. Germline trimming cut 1 base from V and 7 bases from J; bases unmatched to any gene: 6. In germline, CDR1 is SGHVS, CDR2 FNYEAQ. The CDR3 runs to 14 residues. In DNA form, the CDR3 reads TGTGCCAGCAGCTTAGAGGAGACAGGGATTGAAGCTTTCTTT. Protein sequence: CASSLEETGIEAFF.

The rearrangement uses TRBV7-9 and TRBJ2-7, with 8 bases matching TRBD2. The CDR3 extends over 13 amino acids. CDR1 is SEHNR, CDR2 FQNEAQ, per germline (reference sequence). V shed 8 bases, J shed 0 bases, and the junction held 3 bases outside the gene matches. The CDR3 sequence is CASQAGASYEQYF. The CDR3 DNA reads as TGTGCCAGCCAAGCGGGGGCCTCCTACGAGCAGTACTTC.

This chain uses TRBV5-1 with TRBJ2-5; D is possibly TRBD1 (6 bases). CDR1 is SGHRS and CDR2 is YFSETQ in the germline V gene. V lost 4 bases to trimming and J lost 4 bases, with 20 bases between them. The CDR3 covers 16 residues. The CDR3 reads CASSPLGTSLGETQYF. The CDR3 DNA reads TGCGCCAGCAGCCCTTTGGGGACAAGCCTTGGAGAGACCCAGTACTTC.

In this sample, this clonotype turned up a few times. The chain links TRBV5-8 to TRBJ2-7; no clear D gene. Trimming shortened V by 1 base and J by 1 base, and 9 bases separated the two germline ends. Germline loops: CDR1 SGHTS, CDR2 YDEGEE. This CDR3 spans 14 amino acids. CDR3 protein: CASSLRQRSYEQYF. CDR3 DNA sequence: TGTGCCAGCAGCTTGCGTCAGAGATCCTACGAGCAGTACTTC.

The V call is TRBV12-3 or TRBV12-4, the J call TRBJ2-4; D may be TRBD1 or TRBD2 (5 bases each). The CDR3 extends over 14 amino acids. V was pared by 5 bases and J by 1 base, with 9 bases between. CDR3 nucleotide sequence: TGTGCCAGCAGTAGAGGGGACGCCAAAAACATTCAGTACTTC. This codes for CASSRGDAKNIQYF.

The sample holds a few counts of this clonotype. The J gene is TRBJ1-1, the V gene TRBV20-1, with 7 bases that match TRBD1. CDR1 DFQATT and CDR2 SNEGSKA come from the germline V gene (reference sequence). The CDR3 has 11 amino acids. The V and J ends lost 8 bases and 3 bases, in that order; junction bases with no gene match: 3. CDR3 sequence (DNA): TGCAGTTCAGGGGGTTACACTGAAGCTTTCTTT. Translation gives CSSGGYTEAFF.